These 15 T cell receptor beta chains were all obtained from the same sample, sequenced in a study of shared clonotypes between healthy human individuals. TCRdb's copy holds only in-frame clones and misses some; the assay was immunoSEQ multiplex PCR. The sample holds millions of clones, around nine tenths seen once. Sequenced: naive CD4+ T cells sorted from blood. Subset denoted: CD45RA+ positively selected. These receptors were obtained from a man aged 18 to 29 in good health.

The J gene is TRBJ2-7, the V gene TRBV21-1; no check of the table's D call, TRBD2, against the DNA was made. TRBV21-1 is marked as a pseudogene. There are 13 residues in the CDR3. CDR3 in amino acids: CASSTEGVFKQYF. The CDR3 region has the DNA TGTGCCAGCAGCACGGAGGGAGTTTTTAAGCAGTACTTC.

The rearrangement joins TRBV27 to TRBJ2-4; D is unresolved. CDR3 length: 13 amino acids. The germline V gene has CDR1 MNHEY and CDR2 SMNVEV (reference sequence). With 2 bases removed from V and 4 bases from J, the gap between germline ends came to 6 bases. CDR3 residues: CASSLTWKNIQYF. The CDR3 DNA reads as TGTGCCAGCAGTTTAACCTGGAAAAACATTCAGTACTTC.

The DNA for the CDR3 is TGTGCCAGCAGTCAAGGGACGTATGGCTACACCTTC. Residues: CASSQGTYGYTF. The chain joins TRBV6-5 to TRBJ1-2; the D gene is possibly TRBD1 (5 bases). CDR3 length equals 12 residues. V lost 5 bases, J lost 5 bases, and 9 bases lay in between. Germline V gene lookup returns CDR1 MNHEY and CDR2 SVGAGI.

V usage is TRBV2 and J usage is TRBJ1-6, with D possibly TRBD1 on 5 matching bases. V was pared by 7 bases and J by 7 bases, with 14 bases between. This CDR3 has 14 amino acids. Germline CDR1 and CDR2: SNHLY and FYNNEI. The CDR3 here is CASTLLSGNSPLHF. The CDR3 bases are TGTGCCAGCACCTTGTTATCAGGGAATTCACCCCTCCACTTT.

The chain uses TRBV6-1 and TRBJ2-1, with 9 bases matching TRBD1. The CDR3 is 16 amino acids. Trimming at V came to 0 bases and at J to 5 bases, leaving 5 bases not matched to a gene. From germline, CDR1 is MNHNS and CDR2 SASEGT. The DNA of the CDR3 is TGTGCCAGCAGTGAAGCGGGGACAGGGAGCCACAATGAGCAGTTCTTC. Its translation: CASSEAGTGSHNEQFF.

This clone has just one count. This chain joins TRBV28 and TRBJ2-3, with 12 bases aligning to TRBD2. The junction had 6 bases not matched to a gene; V was cut back by 1 base and J by 7 bases. This CDR3 comprises 16 residues. Per the germline V gene, CDR1 is MDHEN and CDR2 is SYDVKM. The CDR3, as DNA: TGTGCCAGCAGTTTATCTAGCGGGGGGGCGTCGTATACGCAGTATTTT. This sequence encodes CASSLSSGGASYTQYF.

This clone was found once. The chain recombines TRBV1 with TRBJ2-3; the table's D call TRBD2 went unverified against the DNA. TRBV1 is labeled a pseudogene. There are 17 residues in the CDR3. CDR3 nucleotide sequence: TGCACCAGCAGCCAAGACGGGACTAGCGGGAGCACAGATACGCAGTATTTT. This encodes CTSSQDGTSGSTDTQYF.

The chain has TRBV28 and TRBJ2-7; the D call may be TRBD1 or TRBD2 (5 bases each). The CDR3 sequence is 15 residues long. Germline assignment: CDR1 MDHEN and CDR2 SYDVKM. The V and J ends lost 8 bases and 5 bases respectively, with 22 bases between them. CDR3 sequence: CASYGGAAGRHEQYF. In DNA form, the CDR3 reads TGTGCCAGCTATGGGGGAGCAGCCGGTCGACACGAGCAGTACTTC.

V usage is TRBV5-1 and J usage is TRBJ1-1, with D unclear. The ends were cut back, 4 bases at V and 6 bases at J, with 13 bases in the middle. CDR1 and CDR2 from the germline V gene are SGHRS and YFSETQ. The CDR3 covers 13 residues. Here the CDR3 DNA reads TGCGCCAGCAGCCCCGATGGCATTCCTGAAGCTTTCTTT. Its translation is CASSPDGIPEAFF. The full variable domain, in which reference TRBV5-1 and TRBJ1-1 provide the parts outside the CDR3, is KAGVTQTPRYLIKTRGQQVTLSCSPISGHRSVSWYQQTPGQGLQFLFEYFSETQRNKGNFPGRFSGRQFSNSRSEMNVSTLELGDSALYLCASSPDGIPEAFFGQGTRLTVV.

The chain recombines TRBV2 with TRBJ1-1; no clear D. This CDR3 comprises 14 residues. Trimming cost V 1 base and J 1 base, with 7 bases left between them. Germline CDR1 and CDR2: SNHLY and FYNNEI. CDR3 sequence (DNA): TGTGCCAGCAGTGAAGGCCGCCAGAACACTGAAGCTTTCTTT. Amino acids: CASSEGRQNTEAFF.

V gene TRBV14 combines with J gene TRBJ1-2; TRBD1 might be the D (5 bases). With 1 base removed from V and 4 bases from J, the gap between germline ends came to 13 bases. Germline lookup yields CDR1 SGHDN and CDR2 FVKESK. This CDR3 spans 15 amino acids. The CDR3 DNA sequence: TGTGCCAGCAGCCAAGCAAGGGCAGGGTTCTATGGCTACACCTTC. It specifies CASSQARAGFYGYTF.

The V and J genes are TRBV10-1 and TRBJ2-3; no clear D. The V gene lost 2 bases and the J gene lost 6 bases, with 9 bases spanning the gap. Germline CDR1 WNHNN, CDR2 SYGVQD (reference sequence). This CDR3 has 13 residues. The chain's CDR3 is CASSETRWDTQYF. In nucleotides, the CDR3 is TGCGCCAGCAGTGAGACGCGTTGGGATACGCAGTATTTT.

The DNA for the CDR3 is TGTGCCGCCTCTAACGGCTGGGAGACCCAGTACTTC. This translates into CAASNGWETQYF. V and J are TRBV7-2 and TRBJ2-5; no reliable D call. The CDR3 has 12 residues. V was trimmed by 11 bases and J by 5 bases, leaving 15 bases between them. CDR1 is SGHTA, CDR2 FQGNSA, per germline. The full variable domain, completed using reference TRBV7-2 and TRBJ2-5, is GAGVSQSPSNKVTEKGKDVELRCDPISGHTALYWYRQSLGQGLEFLIYFQGNSAPDKSGLPSDRFSAERTGGSVSTLTIQRTQQEDSAVYLCAASNGWETQYFGPGTRLLVL.

In its sample, this clone was seen a few times. CDR3 in DNA: TGCGCCAGCAAGGTACAGGAGAACACTGAAGCTTTCTTT. It is translated as CASKVQENTEAFF. The gene calls are TRBV10-2 and TRBJ1-1; perhaps TRBD1 as D (5 bases). Trimming shortened V by 7 bases and J by 1 base, and 10 bases separated the two germline ends. CDR1 and CDR2 from the germline V gene are WSHSY and SAAADI. There are 13 residues in the CDR3.

The chain recombines TRBV6-6 with TRBJ2-4; no clear D gene. V dropped 6 bases and J dropped 0 bases, with 12 bases sitting between them. This CDR3 is 15 amino acids long. Germline loops: CDR1 MNHNY, CDR2 SVGAGI (reference sequence). The CDR3 DNA reads TGTGCCAGCAGGCACAATGATCTAGCCAAAAACATTCAGTACTTC. Protein product: CASRHNDLAKNIQYF.